A single sample is the source of the 7 T cell receptor beta chains below, sequenced in a study of shared clonotypes between healthy human individuals. Profiling relied on immunoSEQ multiplex PCR, and the TCRdb table lists in-frame clones only, not all of them. The table shows about 1.5 million clones, with around 98% occurring only once. Source material: naive CD4+ T cells sorted from blood. As for subset: CD45RA+ positively selected. These receptors originate from a man aged 25-40 years in good health.

The gene calls are TRBV11-3 and TRBJ2-7; possibly TRBD2 for D (6 bases). Trimming took off 5 bases at V and 2 bases at J, with 10 bases between the two ends. The CDR3 runs 13 residues. Germline CDR1 SGHNT, CDR2 YENEEA. The chain's CDR3 is CASSRGTPYEQYF. CDR3 nucleotide sequence: TGTGCCAGCAGCCGGGGGACTCCCTACGAGCAGTACTTC.

The chain couples TRBV25-1 to TRBJ1-5, with TRBD1 identical over 7 bases. The germline V gene encodes CDR1 MGHDK and CDR2 SYGVNS. The CDR3 covers 14 residues. Trimming at V came to 6 bases and at J to 1 base, leaving 3 bases not matched to a gene. This chain's CDR3 is CASSTTGSNQPQHF. The CDR3 DNA reads TGTGCCAGCAGCACGACAGGGAGCAATCAGCCCCAGCATTTT.

The chain joins TRBV18 to TRBJ1-5, with 10 bases identical to TRBD1. CDR3 size: 17 residues. The V segment lost 2 bases and the J segment 9 bases; nucleotides outside the gene matches: 13. CDR1 is KGHSH, CDR2 LQKENI, per germline. CDR3 sequence: CASSPETGGGWIWPQHF. The CDR3 DNA reads as TGTGCCAGCTCACCAGAGACAGGGGGCGGTTGGATTTGGCCCCAGCATTTT.

The V and J genes are TRBV10-3 and TRBJ2-7; 8 bases fit TRBD1. Per the germline V gene, CDR1 is ENHRY and CDR2 is SYGVKD. J gave up 7 bases and V 5 bases, and 7 bases lay outside the gene matches. The CDR3 covers 13 residues. The CDR3: CAISLDRDQEQYF. The DNA of the CDR3 is TGTGCCATCAGTCTGGACAGGGACCAGGAGCAGTACTTC.

The gene calls are TRBV7-9 and TRBJ1-3; 7 bases map to TRBD1. J lost 3 bases, V lost 2 bases, and 10 bases had no gene match. Germline V gene sequence: CDR1 SEHNR, CDR2 FQNEAQ (reference sequence). The CDR3 has 17 amino acids. The CDR3 DNA reads as TGTGCCAGCAGCTTATTCCTCGACAGGGAGGTTGGAAACACCATATATTTT. It yields the protein CASSLFLDREVGNTIYF.

The V gene is TRBV19, the J gene TRBJ1-5, with 8 bases aligning to TRBD1. From germline, CDR1 is LNHDA and CDR2 SQIVND (reference sequence). V was clipped by 3 bases and J by 7 bases; unmatched bases: 8. The CDR3 length is 15 residues. The CDR3 is CASSMGQGAWQPQHF. The CDR3 nucleotides are TGTGCCAGTAGTATGGGCCAGGGGGCTTGGCAGCCCCAGCATTTT.

The sample holds one count of this clone. The chain couples TRBV6-1 to TRBJ1-5, with 7 bases lining up with TRBD1. From germline, CDR1 is MNHNS and CDR2 SASEGT. Trimming removed 2 bases from V and 0 bases from J; junction bases left unmatched: 1. The CDR3 spans 15 residues. DNA of the CDR3: TGTGCCAGCAGTGAAACAGGGGATAGCAATCAGCCCCAGCATTTT. Amino acids: CASSETGDSNQPQHF.